This T cell receptor (beta chain) was sequenced for a study of blood T cell repertoires in COVID-19. Profiling relied on immunoSEQ multiplex PCR, and the TCRdb table lists in-frame clones only, not all of them. The table lists about 140,000 clones, almost 90% of them singletons. Sequencing was done on a sample of peripheral blood. This clonotype originated in a man between 45 and 60 years old with active or convalescent COVID-19.

CDR3 sequence: CSAGRGDTQYF. For the CDR3, the DNA is TGCAGTGCGGGCCGGGGGGATACGCAGTATTTT. The chain has TRBV20-1 and TRBJ2-3; TRBD2 is a possible D gene (6 bases). Germline CDR1 is DFQATT and CDR2 is SNEGSKA (reference sequence). V lost 6 bases and J lost 6, with 10 bases in between. The CDR3 totals 11 residues.